Below are 27 T cell receptor beta chains sequenced from a single sample in a study of CD8 T cells in ankylosing spondylitis. TCRdb recomputed calls from the 5' RACE reads with MiXCR, one row per CDR3 protein. The sample yields 250,000 or so distinct CDR3 sequences, 20% to 30% seen once. Sequenced material: blood, either unsorted or a sorted T cell fraction (not recorded which). Source of these receptors: a male donor with ankylosing spondylitis or in good health (not recorded which).

Many counts were recorded for this clonotype. This CDR3 is CASSLDGEAYEQYF. In DNA, the CDR3 is TGTGCCAGCAGTTTAGACGGAGAGGCCTACGAGCAGTACTTC. V gene TRBV12-3 or TRBV12-4 combines with J gene TRBJ2-7; D remains unclear. The ends were cut back, 1 base at V and 2 bases at J, with 9 bases in the middle. This CDR3 is built from 14 residues.

The sample holds one count of this clonotype. This chain uses TRBV2 with TRBJ2-1; maybe TRBD2 (5 bases). The V gene's germline CDR1 is SNHLY and CDR2 FYNNEI. The CDR3 runs to 13 residues. Trimming removed 8 bases at V and 2 bases at J, with 10 bases between. This CDR3 is CASRGGPYNEQFF. DNA for the CDR3: TGTGCCAGCCGAGGCGGGCCCTACAATGAGCAGTTCTTC.

This clonotype was detected many times. The V and J genes are TRBV18 and TRBJ2-7; D possibly corresponds to TRBD1 (5 bases). Per germline, CDR1 KGHSH and CDR2 LQKENI. The CDR3 is made up of 13 amino acids. V was pared by 3 bases and J by 2 bases, with 8 bases between. For the CDR3, the DNA is TGTGCCAGCTCACCGGGGCAGACCTACGAGCAGTACTTC. It encodes CASSPGQTYEQYF. The complete variable domain, with remaining parts taken from reference TRBV18 and TRBJ2-7, reads NAGVMQNPRHLVRRRGQEARLRCSPMKGHSHVYWYRQLPEEGLKFMVYLQKENIIDESGMPKERFSAEFPKEGPSILRIQQVVRGDSAAYFCASSPGQTYEQYFGPGTRLTVT.

This clonotype occurred many times. The chain links TRBV20-1 to TRBJ2-3; 7 bases agree with TRBD1. The V gene end was trimmed by 5 bases and the J gene end by 2 bases; junction bases not matched to a gene: 4. Germline-derived CDR1 and CDR2 are DFQATT and SNEGSKA (reference sequence). The CDR3 is made up of 13 amino acids. The chain's CDR3 is CSAGDSYTDTQYF. CDR3 nucleotides: TGCAGTGCTGGGGACAGCTACACAGATACGCAGTATTTT.

This clonotype has ten or more counts. The chain combines TRBV29-1 with TRBJ2-5, with 13 bases matching TRBD2. V dropped 3 bases and J dropped 4; count of bases not matched to a gene: 2. Per germline, CDR1 SQVTM and CDR2 ANQGSEA. The CDR3 consists of 14 residues. CDR3 DNA: TGCAGCGTTGACGGGACTAGCGGGGCAGAGACCCAGTACTTC. Encoded protein: CSVDGTSGAETQYF.

This clonotype appeared a few times. The CDR3 region is CSARGSAAYNEQFF. Written as DNA, the CDR3 is TGCAGTGCTAGAGGATCGGCAGCCTACAATGAGCAGTTCTTC. This chain joins TRBV20-1 and TRBJ2-1; D not resolved. Trimming removed 1 base from V and 2 bases from J, with 9 bases in between. This CDR3 is 14 amino acids long. The V gene's germline CDR1 is DFQATT and CDR2 SNEGSKA (reference sequence).

The chain combines TRBV28 with TRBJ1-5; D gene ambiguous. CDR3 length: 15 residues. Germline V lookup: CDR1 MDHEN, CDR2 SYDVKM. V dropped 2 bases and J dropped 1 base, with 9 bases sitting between them. For the CDR3, the DNA is TGTGCCAGCAGTTTAGCGGACGGAAGCAATCAGCCCCAGCATTTT. This codes for CASSLADGSNQPQHF.

This clonotype was counted many times. Here the CDR3 reads CSAGESHEQYF. The CDR3 DNA reads as TGCAGCGCGGGGGAGTCACACGAGCAGTACTTC. The chain has TRBV29-1 and TRBJ2-7, with D maybe TRBD2 (6 bases). The CDR3 contains 11 residues. The V end was cut by 7 bases, the J end by 5 bases, with 12 bases between. Germline CDR1 is SQVTM and CDR2 is ANQGSEA.

The chain combines TRBV20-1 with TRBJ2-3, with D possibly matching TRBD2 (7 bases). The V gene's germline CDR1 is DFQATT and CDR2 SNEGSKA (reference sequence). The CDR3 contains 16 residues. The CDR3 nucleotides are TGCTGCATCTCGGGGGGCCGGGACTACGCCACAGATACGCAGTATTTT. It translates to CCISGGRDYATDTQYF.

The chain couples TRBV28 to TRBJ2-3; D is unclear. CDR3 size: 12 residues. V shed 5 bases and J shed 6 bases, with 9 bases lying between them. CDR1 and CDR2 (germline): MDHEN, SYDVKM. The CDR3 sequence: CASSLEPDTQYF. CDR3 coding DNA: TGTGCCAGCAGTCTAGAACCGGATACGCAGTATTTT.

This clonotype turned up a few times. V usage is TRBV12-3 or TRBV12-4 and J usage is TRBJ2-5; 10 nucleotides align to TRBD2. CDR3 size: 13 residues. The junction had 3 bases not matched to a gene; V was cut back by 6 bases and J by 5 bases. The chain's CDR3 is CASSPGLAETQYF. The CDR3 region has the DNA TGTGCCAGCAGCCCGGGACTAGCGGAGACCCAGTACTTC.

This clonotype came up many times. The J gene is TRBJ2-3, the V gene TRBV12-3 or TRBV12-4; D ambiguous. The V gene lost 5 bases and the J gene lost 0 bases, with 12 bases spanning the gap. CDR3 length: 15 amino acids. CDR3 DNA: TGTGCCAGCAGTACGGACGGGCTCAGCACAGATACGCAGTATTTT. It codes for CASSTDGLSTDTQYF.

The chain links TRBV3-1 to TRBJ2-6; D unresolved. This CDR3 has 18 amino acids. Trimming removed 4 bases at V and 0 bases at J, with 16 bases between. CDR1 LGHDT and CDR2 YNNKEL come from the germline V gene (reference sequence). CDR3 sequence (DNA): TGTGCCAGCAGCCGATCGGACGTGATGAGCTCTGGGGCCAACGTCCTGACTTTC. Protein: CASSRSDVMSSGANVLTF.

The gene calls are TRBV20-1 and TRBJ1-2, with D perhaps matching TRBD1 (6 bases). The CDR3 is 14 residues long. V was clipped by 6 bases and J by 4 bases, with 18 bases between them. CDR1 DFQATT and CDR2 SNEGSKA come from the germline V gene (reference sequence). Here the CDR3 reads CSAPPGGGVYGYTF. DNA of the CDR3: TGCAGTGCCCCACCGGGGGGGGGCGTCTATGGCTACACCTTC.

V usage is TRBV6-5 and J usage is TRBJ1-1; D gene ambiguous. V was trimmed by 0 bases and J by 4 bases, leaving 18 bases between them. This CDR3 contains 17 residues. Germline assignment: CDR1 MNHEY and CDR2 SVGAGI. The CDR3 region is CASSYSQRAPEGTEAFF. The CDR3 DNA reads as TGTGCCAGCAGTTACTCCCAGCGGGCCCCGGAGGGCACTGAAGCTTTCTTT.

In this sample, this clonotype turned up a few times. The chain recombines TRBV20-1 with TRBJ2-6, with TRBD1 matching over 7 bases. This CDR3 has 16 amino acids. Germline V gene data show CDR1 as DFQATT and CDR2 as SNEGSKA (reference sequence). V shed 5 bases and J 0 bases; nucleotides not matched to a gene: 7. CDR3 amino acids: CSAWTGPSSGANVLTF. As DNA, the CDR3 is TGCAGTGCTTGGACAGGACCGAGCTCTGGGGCCAACGTCCTGACTTTC.

There are a few counts of this clonotype. The V gene is TRBV30, the J gene TRBJ2-5, with D possibly being TRBD2 (6 bases). This CDR3 spans 11 amino acids. The V and J ends lost 5 bases and 3 bases respectively, with 7 bases between them. The germline V gene encodes CDR1 GTSNPN and CDR2 SVGIG (reference sequence). CDR3 residues: CAWVAEETQYF. The CDR3 DNA is TGTGCCTGGGTAGCGGAAGAGACCCAGTACTTC.

This clonotype was seen only a few times. The V gene is TRBV20-1, the J gene TRBJ2-5; 8 bases match TRBD1. The CDR3 runs to 13 residues. J was trimmed by 2 bases and V by 7 bases; bases with no gene match: 6. Germline loops: CDR1 DFQATT, CDR2 SNEGSKA (reference sequence). This CDR3 is CSGPGTGQETQYF. The CDR3 coding sequence is TGCAGTGGCCCCGGGACAGGACAAGAGACCCAGTACTTC.

This clonotype was counted ten times or more. The chain uses TRBV7-9 and TRBJ2-3, with unresolved D. This CDR3 has 12 residues. Deletions cut 3 bases from V and 5 bases from J, with 6 bases between. The germline V gene encodes CDR1 SEHNR and CDR2 FQNEAQ (reference sequence). The CDR3 bases are TGTGCCAGCAGCTTGGTCCGAGATACGCAGTATTTT. Protein product: CASSLVRDTQYF.

The chain employs TRBV20-1 and TRBJ2-3; 9 nucleotides align to TRBD2. CDR1 and CDR2 (germline): DFQATT, SNEGSKA (reference sequence). This CDR3 spans 15 amino acids. The J segment lost 3 bases and the V segment lost 5 bases, leaving 9 bases of the junction unmatched. As DNA, the CDR3 is TGCAGTGCTCCCCGGACTAGCGCCTCGACAGATACGCAGTATTTT. It is translated as CSAPRTSASTDTQYF.

This clonotype was recorded at least ten times. The J gene is TRBJ1-6, the V gene TRBV5-1, with D tentatively TRBD1 (5 bases). The CDR3 has 12 amino acids. Trimming took 3 bases from V and 11 from J, leaving 9 bases between them. Germline CDR1 is SGHRS and CDR2 is YFSETQ. As DNA, the CDR3 is TGCGCCAGCAGCTCGGGGGGGACACCCCTCCACTTT. Translation gives CASSSGGTPLHF.

This clonotype was counted between two and nine times. J is TRBJ2-1 and V is TRBV5-5; TRBD2 aligns across 13 bases. After removal of 3 bases from V and 3 bases from J, the junction contained 3 bases not matched to a gene. This CDR3 region has 16 residues. Per germline, CDR1 SGHKS and CDR2 YYEKEE (reference sequence). Here the CDR3 DNA reads TGTGCCAGCAGCTGGACTAGCGGGGGATACTACAATGAGCAGTTCTTC. Its protein product is CASSWTSGGYYNEQFF.

The chain employs TRBV15 and TRBJ2-7; a weak D match, TRBD2 (7 bases). Germline assignment: CDR1 LNHNV and CDR2 YYDKDF (reference sequence). Trimming shortened V by 4 bases and J by 0 bases, and 10 bases separated the two germline ends. The CDR3 has 14 amino acids. For the CDR3, the DNA is TGTGCCACCAGCAAAGGGGGGGGCTCCTACGAGCAGTACTTC. This encodes CATSKGGGSYEQYF.

In this sample, this clonotype turned up a few times. The V call is TRBV10-3, the J call TRBJ2-5; D ambiguous. The CDR3 totals 15 residues. CDR1 is ENHRY, CDR2 SYGVKD, per germline. The ends were cut back, 2 bases at V and 4 bases at J, with 14 bases in the middle. CDR3 sequence: CAISEGNRLGETQYF. CDR3 nucleotide sequence: TGTGCCATCAGTGAGGGTAACAGATTAGGAGAGACCCAGTACTTC.

This clonotype appeared many times. The chain recombines TRBV5-5 with TRBJ2-1; perhaps TRBD1 as D (6 bases). Germline V gives CDR1 SGHKS, CDR2 YYEKEE (reference sequence). V was pared by 4 bases and J by 1 base, with 15 bases between. The CDR3 sequence is 16 residues long. The CDR3 bases are TGTGCCAGCAGCGCGCGTACCGGGACATCCTACAATGAGCAGTTCTTC. Protein sequence: CASSARTGTSYNEQFF.

The chain is built from TRBV27 and TRBJ2-3, with D uncertain. Trimming stripped 0 bases from V and 2 bases from J, with 9 bases between. Germline loops: CDR1 MNHEY, CDR2 SMNVEV (reference sequence). This CDR3 has 15 residues. In DNA form, the CDR3 reads TGTGCCAGCAGTTTATCTACAGCACTCACAGATACGCAGTATTTT. Translating it yields CASSLSTALTDTQYF.

V usage is TRBV20-1 and J usage is TRBJ2-7, with unresolved D. V lost 1 base and J lost 4, with 8 bases in between. The CDR3 is 12 residues long. Per germline, CDR1 DFQATT and CDR2 SNEGSKA (reference sequence). Here the CDR3 reads CSARVGHYEQYF. In DNA, the CDR3 is TGCAGTGCTAGAGTTGGGCATTACGAGCAGTACTTC.